This T cell receptor (beta chain) was observed in a study of T cell responses to AZD1222 COVID-19 vaccine. The study's findings and limits: Reportedly, nearly half the spike-specific TCRs target unmutated variant regions.

In its sample, this clone was seen once. Its antigen remains unknown. The method was immunoSEQ multiplex PCR; TCRdb's version includes in-frame clones alone and lacks a portion of them. This table has about 130,000 clones, roughly 80% appearing once. V lost 4 bases to trimming and J lost 8 bases; unmatched junction nucleotides: 15. Germline loops: CDR1 SGHRS, CDR2 YFSETQ. The CDR3 runs 16 residues. The sequencing here drew on peripheral blood, taken on day 0 of AZD1222 vaccination. The chain uses TRBV5-1 and TRBJ2-1, with 7 bases lining up with TRBD2. The receptor was derived from an adult in good health. The CDR3 is CASSKYAGTMGHEQFF. Written as DNA, the CDR3 is TGCGCCAGCAGCAAGTATGCCGGGACTATGGGACATGAGCAGTTCTTC.